Below, 7 T cell receptor beta chains from the same sample are listed, as sequenced in a study of long-term antiretroviral therapy in people with HIV. The libraries were made with immunoSEQ v3.0 at survey level. The protocol was immunoSEQ multiplex PCR, while the TCRdb copy is restricted to in-frame clones and leaves out a portion. There are roughly 23,000 clones in the sample; approximately 82% occur only once, and 15% to 20% lies in the top ten. The sample consisted of unsorted PBMCs, taken 0.1 years before starting antiretroviral therapy. The receptors were sampled from a man aged 18 to 29 with HIV.

The chain couples TRBV19 to TRBJ2-3; unclear D gene. The CDR3 extends over 13 amino acids. The V gene lost 6 bases and the J gene lost 3 bases, with 10 bases spanning the gap. Germline V lookup: CDR1 LNHDA, CDR2 SQIVND (reference sequence). The CDR3 coding sequence is TGTGCCAGTAGCTATCGAGTGACAGATACGCAGTATTTT. This gives the protein CASSYRVTDTQYF.

This clone was seen more than once but under ten times. The chain has TRBV5-5 and TRBJ1-1; D ambiguous. This CDR3 contains 15 residues. V was shortened by 2 bases and J by 0 bases, with 11 bases between the two germline ends. Germline V gives CDR1 SGHKS, CDR2 YYEKEE (reference sequence). The CDR3 DNA is TGTGCCAGCAGCTTATCGGCCGCGATGAACACTGAAGCTTTCTTT. Translating it yields CASSLSAAMNTEAFF.

This clone was counted a single time. J is TRBJ1-4 and V is TRBV6-1, with D possibly being TRBD1 (6 bases). CDR3 length: 15 amino acids. Germline CDR1 and CDR2: MNHNS and SASEGT. V was shortened by 1 base and J by 8 bases, with 14 bases between the two germline ends. The chain's CDR3 is CASSEVGHQGEKLFF. The CDR3 DNA reads TGTGCCAGCAGTGAAGTGGGACATCAGGGGGAAAAACTGTTTTTT.

The rearrangement joins TRBV6-6 to TRBJ2-1; 8 bases are shared with TRBD2. Trimming took 7 bases from V and 8 from J; bases not matched to a gene: 16. CDR3 length: 16 amino acids. CDR1 is MNHNY and CDR2 is SVGAGI in the germline V gene (reference sequence). DNA of the CDR3: TGTGCCAGCACCAAACCCCAGGGGACTAGAGGCCATGAGCAGTTCTTC. Its protein product is CASTKPQGTRGHEQFF.

The rearrangement links TRBV27 to TRBJ2-7; 8 bases are a match to TRBD2. V lost 3 bases and J lost 3; bases outside the gene matches: 7. The CDR3 extends over 15 amino acids. Germline CDR1 is MNHEY and CDR2 is SMNVEV (reference sequence). CDR3 in DNA: TGTGCCAGCAGTTTTCGACTAGCGCTGGACTACGAGCAGTACTTC. Residues: CASSFRLALDYEQYF.

The CDR3 loop is CASSQVSGYYEQYF. CDR3 coding DNA: TGCGCCAGCAGCCAGGTCTCGGGCTACTACGAGCAGTACTTC. The rearrangement joins TRBV4-3 to TRBJ2-7; no clear D. Trimming removed 3 bases from V and 3 bases from J, with 12 bases in between. CDR3 length: 14 residues. Germline-derived CDR1 and CDR2 are LGHNA and YSLEER.

The rearrangement uses TRBV7-9 and TRBJ1-5; possible D gene TRBD1, 6 bases. Germline V gene data show CDR1 as SEHNR and CDR2 as FQNEAQ (reference sequence). The ends were cut back, 4 bases at V and 0 bases at J, with 10 bases in the middle. The length of the CDR3 is 15 residues. DNA of the CDR3: TGTGCCAGCAGCTCCCTAGGGGGTAGCAATCAGCCCCAGCATTTT. Protein: CASSSLGGSNQPQHF. Looking up the rest from reference TRBV7-9 and TRBJ1-5 gives the full variable domain: DTGVSQNPRHKITKRGQNVTFRCDPISEHNRLYWYRQTLGQGPEFLTYFQNEAQLEKSRLLSDRFSAERPKGSFSTLEIQRTEQGDSAMYLCASSSLGGSNQPQHFGDGTRLSIL.